Presented here are 10 T cell receptor beta chains from one specimen sequenced in a study of blood T cell repertoires in COVID-19. The table came from immunoSEQ multiplex PCR; TCRdb's copy has only in-frame clones and leaves some out. This table holds about 80,000 clones, around 86% found once. The sequenced sample consisted of peripheral blood. The source of these receptors is a human donor in a cohort sampled during active COVID-19.

There are a few counts of this clone. The chain couples TRBV5-1 to TRBJ2-1; TRBD1 aligns across 7 bases. Germline CDR1 is SGHRS and CDR2 is YFSETQ. Germline trimming cut 1 base from V and 10 bases from J; bases unmatched to any gene: 8. CDR3 size: 14 residues. The CDR3, as DNA: TGCGCCAGCAGCTTGACACAGGGGAAAGGGGAGCAGTTCTTC. It specifies CASSLTQGKGEQFF.

The chain combines TRBV5-4 with TRBJ2-3; D is possibly TRBD1 (7 bases). The CDR3 spans 17 residues. Trimming removed 4 bases at V and 2 bases at J, with 20 bases between. CDR1 and CDR2 from the germline V gene are SGHNT and YYREEE (reference sequence). CDR3 nucleotides: TGTGCCAGCAGCATGGCAGGGGGGAGAGGGTCCACAGATACGCAGTATTTT. Its protein is CASSMAGGRGSTDTQYF.

The chain couples TRBV5-1 to TRBJ2-3, with 11 bases that match TRBD2. V lost 5 bases, J lost 0 bases, and 5 bases stayed unmatched. The CDR3 extends over 16 amino acids. CDR1 and CDR2 (germline): SGHRS, YFSETQ. CDR3 sequence: CASRGLAGGSTDTQYF. The CDR3 bases are TGCGCCAGCAGGGGGTTAGCGGGAGGGAGCACAGATACGCAGTATTTT.

The chain recombines TRBV16 with TRBJ1-5; 11 bases are shared with TRBD1. This CDR3 is built from 17 residues. From germline, CDR1 is KGHSY and CDR2 FQNENV. The V segment lost 3 bases and the J segment 7 bases; nucleotides outside the gene matches: 11. CDR3 coding DNA: TGTGCCAGCAGCCACCTCACCTGGGGGGACAGGGGGCAGCCCCAGCATTTT. Residues: CASSHLTWGDRGQPQHF.

This chain uses TRBV5-1 with TRBJ2-7; TRBD1 might be the D (6 bases). Trimming stripped 2 bases from V and 3 bases from J, with 12 bases between. The germline V gene has CDR1 SGHRS and CDR2 YFSETQ. This CDR3 contains 14 residues. DNA of the CDR3: TGCGCCAGCAGCTTTGAGGAAGGGGGCTACGAGCAGTACTTC. Amino acids: CASSFEEGGYEQYF.

V usage is TRBV20-1 and J usage is TRBJ2-7; 7 nucleotides align to TRBD2. The CDR3 runs 11 residues. Trimming removed 5 bases from V and 6 bases from J; junction bases left unmatched: 4. Germline CDR1 DFQATT, CDR2 SNEGSKA (reference sequence). CDR3 amino acids: CSAGLDREQYF. The CDR3 nucleotides read TGCAGTGCTGGACTAGACCGCGAGCAGTACTTC.

J is TRBJ1-5 and V is TRBV6-1, with D possibly matching TRBD1 (6 bases). The CDR3 consists of 14 residues. V was pared by 3 bases and J by 7 bases, with 13 bases between. Germline assignment: CDR1 MNHNS and CDR2 SASEGT. CDR3 bases: TGTGCCAGCAGTGAGACAGGTTTGGTGCAGCCCCAGCATTTT. This gives the protein CASSETGLVQPQHF.

The chain has TRBV7-8 and TRBJ2-7; D may be TRBD1 (7 bases). Germline CDR1 reads SGHVS; CDR2 reads FQNEAQ. This CDR3 has 15 amino acids. V was clipped by 5 bases and J by 0 bases, with 14 bases between them. The CDR3 DNA sequence: TGTGCCAGCAGCCGGGGACAGACTAGCTCCTACGAGCAGTACTTC. Encoded protein: CASSRGQTSSYEQYF.

The chain uses TRBV30 and TRBJ1-2; D uncertain. V lost 0 bases and J 2 bases, leaving 7 bases between the germline ends. Germline CDR1 and CDR2: GTSNPN and SVGIG (reference sequence). CDR3 length: 13 residues. The CDR3, as DNA: TGTGCCTGGAGTGTACAGTTAAACTATGGCTACACCTTC. Protein: CAWSVQLNYGYTF.

The chain employs TRBV4-2 and TRBJ2-1; 7 bases map to TRBD2. The germline gives CDR1 LGHNA, CDR2 YNFKEQ. The CDR3 length is 20 residues. J gave up 7 bases and V 0 bases, and 21 bases lay outside the gene matches. The CDR3 loop is CASSQDQPSGDLGTVNEQFF. The CDR3 DNA is TGTGCCAGCAGCCAAGATCAGCCTAGCGGTGATTTAGGGACGGTGAATGAGCAGTTCTTC.